The TCR beta chain under discussion was sequenced for a study of blood T cell repertoires in COVID-19. About the study: The samples span acute and convalescent COVID-19 from the United States, Italy and Spain. PBMCs, B-cell-depleted T cells, or T cells provided the cDNA or gDNA that made up the material.

V lost 0 bases and J lost 2; bases outside the gene matches: 3. The CDR3 totals 16 residues. The germline gives CDR1 KGHDR, CDR2 SFDVKD. Under the authors' procedure: Reference gene primer amplification yielded estimated nucleated cell counts. Only in-frame clones appear in the TCRdb table, and some are missing; sequencing was by immunoSEQ multiplex PCR. V and J calls and clone size are copied from that table; D and trimming were computed from the DNA. The table lists fewer than 250,000 clones, 75% to 90% of them singletons. The chain uses TRBV24-1 and TRBJ2-1, with 7 bases lining up with TRBD2. This TCR was recovered from a man in his forties or fifties with acute or convalescent COVID-19. Sequenced material: peripheral blood. Here the CDR3 reads CATSDLGGGPYNEQFF. In nucleotides, the CDR3 is TGTGCCACCAGTGATTTGGGGGGGGGTCCCTACAATGAGCAGTTCTTC.